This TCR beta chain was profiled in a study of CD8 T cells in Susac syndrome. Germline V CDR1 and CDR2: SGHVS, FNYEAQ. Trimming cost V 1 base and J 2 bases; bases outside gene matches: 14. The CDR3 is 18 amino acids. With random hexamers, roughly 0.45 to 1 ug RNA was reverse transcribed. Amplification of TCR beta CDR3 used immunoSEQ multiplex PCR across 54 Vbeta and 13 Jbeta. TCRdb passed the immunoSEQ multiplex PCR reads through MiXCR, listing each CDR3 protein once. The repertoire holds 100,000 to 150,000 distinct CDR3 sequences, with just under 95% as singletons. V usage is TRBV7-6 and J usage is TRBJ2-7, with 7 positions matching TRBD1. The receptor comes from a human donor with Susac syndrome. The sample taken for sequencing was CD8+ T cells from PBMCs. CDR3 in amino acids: CASSLGTGVLGDAYEQYF. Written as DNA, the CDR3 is TGTGCCAGCAGCTTAGGAACAGGGGTATTGGGTGATGCCTACGAGCAGTACTTC.